This is a list of T cell receptor beta chains from one sample in a study of shared clonotypes between healthy human individuals. The method was immunoSEQ multiplex PCR; TCRdb's version includes in-frame clones alone and lacks a portion of them. This sample has approximately 2,000,000 clones, with roughly 90% found just once. The sample consisted of naive CD4+ T cells from PBMCs. All receptors come from a man in his late teens or twenties in good health. Some clones in this sample may be carry-over from other donors' samples. The CDR3 runs from the conserved cysteine through the conserved F or W. A D gene is named only where the DNA matches it firmly. Not all rows give a size; the values are once, few, many and, for expanded clones, a class.

clone_size	d_call	v_call	j_call	cdr3_aa	cdr3_nt
.	.	TRBV10-3	TRBJ1-1	CAITDGQKNTEAFF	TGTGCCATCACAGACGGACAGAAGAACACTGAAGCTTTCTTT
.	.	TRBV15	TRBJ2-3	CATSNGADTQYF	TGTGCCACCAGCAACGGGGCAGATACGCAGTATTTT
.	.	TRBV6-1	TRBJ1-5	CASRADRVSNQPQHF	TGTGCCAGCAGAGCGGACAGAGTAAGCAATCAGCCCCAGCATTTT
few	.	TRBV4-2	TRBJ1-4	CASSQDHSYSSTTNEKLFF	TGTGCCAGCAGCCAAGATCACTCATACAGCTCCACAACTAATGAAAAACTGTTTTTT
.	.	TRBV28	TRBJ2-3	CASSLSHSTDTQYF	TGTGCCAGCAGTTTATCCCACAGCACAGATACGCAGTATTTT
.	TRBD1	TRBV4-1	TRBJ2-3	CASSQVQLWGTGSTDTQYF	TGCGCCAGCAGCCAAGTGCAGCTTTGGGGGACAGGGTCGACAGATACGCAGTATTTT
.	.	TRBV28	TRBJ2-7	CASSLWGSSSYEQYF	TGTGCCAGCAGTTTATGGGGCAGCAGCTCCTACGAGCAGTACTTC
.	.	TRBV29-1	TRBJ1-1	CSDFPDRHEAFF	TGCAGCGACTTCCCGGACAGACATGAAGCTTTCTTT
once	.	TRBV5-4	TRBJ2-2	CASSLGRPGELFF	TGTGCCAGCAGCTTAGGAAGGCCCGGGGAGCTGTTTTTT
.	TRBD1	TRBV30	TRBJ1-2	CAWTYLGTGNGYTF	TGTGCCTGGACATACCTGGGGACAGGGAATGGCTACACCTTC
few	.	TRBV7-9	TRBJ1-1	CASSLGARIEAFF	TGTGCCAGCAGCTTAGGGGCCAGAATTGAAGCTTTCTTT
.	.	TRBV19	TRBJ2-2	CASSRTGTRLTGELFF	TGTGCCAGTAGTAGAACCGGGACAAGGTTGACCGGGGAGCTGTTTTTT
once	.	TRBV5-1	TRBJ2-5	CASSFAPQETQYF	TGCGCCAGCAGCTTTGCCCCGCAAGAGACCCAGTACTTC
.	.	TRBV5-4	TRBJ2-3	CASSLGQITTDTQYF	TGTGCCAGCAGCTTGGGACAGATTACGACAGATACGCAGTATTTT
.	TRBD1	TRBV6-1	TRBJ2-7	CASSAGTGIISYEQYF	TGTGCCAGCAGTGCCGGGACAGGGATAATATCCTACGAGCAGTACTTC
.	TRBD1	TRBV9	TRBJ2-1	CASSVAGDRSYNEQFF	TGTGCCAGCAGCGTAGCTGGGGACAGGTCCTACAATGAGCAGTTCTTC
.	.	TRBV28	TRBJ1-4	CASSLLRDEKLFF	TGTGCCAGCAGTTTACTCAGAGATGAAAAACTGTTTTTT
.	TRBD2	TRBV7-2	TRBJ2-2	CASSLGTGTSGRGELFF	TGTGCCAGCAGCTTAGGGACCGGGACTAGCGGGCGGGGGGAGCTGTTTTTT
.	.	TRBV28	TRBJ2-6	CASSFRAGANVLTF	TGTGCCAGCAGTTTTCGGGCTGGGGCCAACGTCCTGACTTTC
few	TRBD2	TRBV30	TRBJ2-1	CAWSVWAGANNEQFF	TGTGCCTGGAGTGTATGGGCGGGAGCCAACAATGAGCAGTTCTTC
few	.	TRBV4-1	TRBJ1-4	CASSQLPGGKLFF	TGCGCCAGCAGCCAACTACCGGGTGGAAAACTGTTTTTT
.	.	TRBV28	TRBJ1-3	CASSLAGGGGNTIYF	TGTGCCAGCAGTTTGGCAGGAGGAGGCGGGAACACCATATATTTT
.	.	TRBV6-5	TRBJ2-3	CASSRRDNSDTQYF	TGTGCCAGCAGTCGCAGGGACAATTCAGATACGCAGTATTTT
.	TRBD1	TRBV19	TRBJ1-3	CASSIPGGATGNTIYF	TGTGCCAGTAGTATCCCAGGGGGCGCGACTGGAAACACCATATATTTT